Here is one T cell receptor (beta chain) with its context. The target antigen is unknown. Sequencing used immunoSEQ multiplex PCR; TCRdb keeps in-frame clones, though not all of them. The data hold about 18,000 clones, with 70% to 85% observed a single time. This record belongs to a study of lymphopenia after photon versus proton radiotherapy. Germline assignment: CDR1 SGHKS and CDR2 YYEKEE (reference sequence). V dropped 4 bases and J dropped 0; count of bases not matched to a gene: 7. This CDR3 has 16 residues. Study-level points and caveats: Post-nadir diversity loss with photons came from oligoclonal expansion, particularly CD8+ Temra cells. A bigger post-nadir fall in TCR diversity correlated inversely with survival time in deceased patients.

The specimen comprised peripheral blood, sampled from a patient treated with proton-based radiotherapy. The gene calls are TRBV5-5 and TRBJ2-3, with TRBD1 matching over 8 bases. The clonotype was recovered from a man between 65 and 85 years old with pancreatic cancer. The CDR3 region is CASSGMTGASTDTQYF. The CDR3 DNA reads as TGTGCCAGCAGCGGAATGACAGGGGCTAGCACAGATACGCAGTATTTT.